This T cell receptor (beta chain) was captured in a study of shared clonotypes between healthy human individuals. Trimming cost V 0 bases and J 3 bases, with 7 bases left between them. Germline-derived CDR1 and CDR2 are SGHDT and YYEEEE. The length of the CDR3 is 13 residues. TCRdb keeps only in-frame clones here, not all; method: immunoSEQ multiplex PCR. The sample gives 2 million to 2.5 million clones, 92% of which show up once; 0.37% is in the top ten. V and J are TRBV5-6 and TRBJ2-7; no firm D call. The origin of this receptor is a man aged 18 to 30 in good health. Some clones in this sample may be carry-over from other donors' samples. Sequencing used naive CD4+ T cells from PBMCs. Subset meaning: CD45RA+ positively selected. CDR3 sequence: CASSLVGIYEQYF. CDR3 DNA sequence: TGTGCCAGCAGCTTGGTAGGGATCTACGAGCAGTACTTC.